One sample yielded the 10 T cell receptor beta chains listed below, sequenced in a study of neurological immune-mediated disorders. As to time point: longitudinal time-point 1 (baseline). TCRdb ran MiXCR on the 5' RACE reads and lists one entry per CDR3 protein. Altogether tens of thousands of distinct CDR3 sequences are present, about 13% being singletons, with the ten largest covering 4.6%. What was sequenced was PBMCs. The receptors shown here come from a female donor with HTLV-1-associated myelopathy (HAM/TSP).

This clonotype was recorded a few times. This chain links TRBV6-5 with TRBJ2-1; tentative D call: TRBD2 (5 bases). Between the trimmed V and J ends, which lost 2 bases and 1 base, there was a span of 9 bases. The CDR3 has 15 amino acids. Germline V lookup: CDR1 MNHEY, CDR2 SVGAGI. The CDR3 spells CASSYVSGSYNEQFF. The DNA of the CDR3 is TGTGCCAGCAGTTACGTAAGCGGTTCCTACAATGAGCAGTTCTTC.

The table lists this clonotype with many counts. This rearrangement joins TRBV5-1 to TRBJ2-1; 10 nucleotides match TRBD2. Germline assignment: CDR1 SGHRS and CDR2 YFSETQ. This CDR3 comprises 16 residues. Trimming removed 4 bases from V and 2 bases from J; junction bases left unmatched: 6. The CDR3 is CASSPTLAGAYNEQFF. DNA of the CDR3: TGCGCCAGCAGCCCTACCCTAGCGGGGGCCTACAATGAGCAGTTCTTC.

This clonotype was seen more than once but under ten times. One end of the junction varies from germline; a read error may be responsible. The gene calls are TRBV5-6 and TRBJ2-3, with 11 bases that match TRBD1. Germline V gene lookup returns CDR1 SGHDT and CDR2 YYEEEE. The CDR3 runs 15 residues. The CDR3 spells CARSLDRGQTDTQYF. The CDR3 DNA is TGTGCCAGAAGCTTGGACAGGGGGCAAACAGATACGCAGTATTTT.

In its sample, this clonotype was seen many times. The V gene is TRBV20-1, the J gene TRBJ1-2; D not certain. The CDR3 covers 12 residues. The germline V gene has CDR1 DFQATT and CDR2 SNEGSKA (reference sequence). Trimming shortened V by 3 bases and J by 8 bases, and 13 bases separated the two germline ends. The CDR3 is CSARGFLGGYTF. CDR3 coding DNA: TGCAGTGCTAGGGGCTTCCTGGGCGGCTACACCTTC.

For this clonotype: The junction differs from germline at one of its ends, possibly a read error. The genes are TRBV5-1 and TRBJ2-7; no definite D call. The germline gives CDR1 SGHRS, CDR2 YFSETQ. CDR3 length equals 13 residues. CDR3 nucleotides: TGCGCCAGCAGCTGTGGACCATCCTACGAGCGGTACTTC. It translates to CASSCGPSYERYF. The full variable domain, its missing parts supplied by reference TRBV5-1 and TRBJ2-7, is KAGVTQTPRYLIKTRGQQVTLSCSPISGHRSVSWYQQTPGQGLQFLFEYFSETQRNKGNFPGRFSGRQFSNSRSEMNVSTLELGDSALYLCASSCGPSYERYFGPGTRLTVT.

This clonotype was found many times. V is TRBV20-1 and J is TRBJ1-5; D gene uncertain. Trimming cost V 5 bases and J 11 bases, with 13 bases left between them. Germline CDR1 DFQATT, CDR2 SNEGSKA (reference sequence). This CDR3 comprises 11 residues. CDR3 nucleotides: TGCAGTGCTTCCCACTGGAGAACCCAGCATTTT. This codes for CSASHWRTQHF.

A word on this clonotype: This may arise from a read error, as a much more abundant clone is one base away. The genes are TRBV24-1 and TRBJ2-3, with 8 nucleotides matching TRBD1. Looked up from germline, CDR1 is KGHDR and CDR2 is SFDVKD. The CDR3 totals 16 residues. The ends lost 7 bases at V and 1 base at J; junction bases unmatched: 9. The CDR3 loop reads CATSEPPGQGTDTQYF. CDR3 DNA: TGTGCCACCAGCGAACCACCGGGACAGGGCACAGATACGCAGTATTTT.

Ten or more counts support this clonotype. The V and J genes are TRBV28 and TRBJ2-3, with D perhaps matching TRBD1 (6 bases). CDR3 length: 10 residues. V lost 6 bases and J 11 bases, leaving 9 bases between the germline ends. In germline, CDR1 is MDHEN, CDR2 SYDVKM. CDR3 nucleotide sequence: TGTGCCAGCAGGTCGGACAGGCAGTATTTT. This sequence encodes CASRSDRQYF.

This clonotype has a count of ten or more. The chain uses TRBV20-1 and TRBJ2-1; unclear D gene. Germline CDR1 and CDR2: DFQATT and SNEGSKA (reference sequence). Trimming cost V 2 bases and J 4 bases, with 9 bases left between them. The CDR3 contains 13 residues. CDR3 sequence (DNA): TGCAGTGCTAGACGGGCCAGTTACAATGAGCAGTTCTTC. Amino acids: CSARRASYNEQFF.

This clonotype was seen ten or more times. V gene TRBV12-3 or TRBV12-4 combines with J gene TRBJ2-7, with TRBD1 matching over 8 bases. The CDR3 length is 14 residues. Germline trimming cut 6 bases from V and 12 bases from J; bases unmatched to any gene: 16. The CDR3 bases are TGTGCCAGCAGGTTCACCGGGACAGGAAAAATGGCGTACTTC. The encoded protein is CASRFTGTGKMAYF.